This T cell receptor beta chain emerged from a study of T cell responses to AZD1222 COVID-19 vaccine. The CDR3 has 15 residues. Trimming removed 1 base from V and 1 base from J, with 10 bases in between. The germline CDR1 and CDR2 sequences are LNHNV and YYDKDF (reference sequence). Assay used: immunoSEQ multiplex PCR; TCRdb lists only in-frame clones, some missing. This table holds under 200,000 clones, roughly 93% found once. The V call is TRBV15, the J call TRBJ1-2, with D uncertain. The sequence was collected from an adult in good health. The source material was peripheral blood, sampled on day 0 of AZD1222 vaccination. This chain's CDR3 is CATSRGRELNYGYTF. The CDR3, as DNA: TGTGCCACCAGCAGAGGGAGGGAGCTTAACTATGGCTACACCTTC.